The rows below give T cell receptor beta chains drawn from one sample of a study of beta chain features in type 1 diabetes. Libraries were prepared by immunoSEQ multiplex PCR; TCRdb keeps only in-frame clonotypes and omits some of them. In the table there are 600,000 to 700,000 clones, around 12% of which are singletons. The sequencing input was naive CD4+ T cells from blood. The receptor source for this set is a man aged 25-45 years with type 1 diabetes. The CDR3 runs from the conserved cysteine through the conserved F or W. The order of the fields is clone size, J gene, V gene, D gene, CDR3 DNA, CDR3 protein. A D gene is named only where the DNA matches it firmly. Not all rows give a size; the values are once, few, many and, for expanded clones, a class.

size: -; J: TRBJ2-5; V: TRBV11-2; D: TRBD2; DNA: TGTGCCAGCAGCTTAAGCGGGGGGCTTCGGACGCCCCAGTACTTC; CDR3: CASSLSGGLRTPQYF
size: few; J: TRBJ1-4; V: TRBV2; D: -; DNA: TGTGCCAGCAGCAGCGGCCTAATTGAAAAACTGTTTTTT; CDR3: CASSSGLIEKLFF
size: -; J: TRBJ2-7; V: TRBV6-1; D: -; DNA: TGTGCCAGCAGTGTAGGCGGGATCGGCGAGCAGTACTTC; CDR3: CASSVGGIGEQYF
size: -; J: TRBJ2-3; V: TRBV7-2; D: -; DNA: TGTGCCAGCAGCTTTCAGGGACCGGATACGCAGTATTTT; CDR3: CASSFQGPDTQYF
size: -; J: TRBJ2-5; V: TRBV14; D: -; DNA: TGTGCCAGCAGCCAAGATCGTTGGGTAGAGACCCAGTACTTC; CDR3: CASSQDRWVETQYF
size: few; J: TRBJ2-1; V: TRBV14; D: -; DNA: TGTGCCAGCAGCCGGGGGTTCAGCTCCTACAATGAGCAGTTCTTC; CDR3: CASSRGFSSYNEQFF
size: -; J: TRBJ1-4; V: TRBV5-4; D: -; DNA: TGTGCCAGCAGCCAACTCGGGGAAAAACTGTTTTTT; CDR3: CASSQLGEKLFF
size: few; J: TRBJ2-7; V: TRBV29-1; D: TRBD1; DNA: TGCAGCGTTGAACCGGACAGGGCTGGCGAGCAGTACTTC; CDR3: CSVEPDRAGEQYF
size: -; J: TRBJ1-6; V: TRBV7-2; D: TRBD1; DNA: TGTGCCAGCGACCGGGACAGGGGGCGTTATAATTCACCCCTCCACTTT; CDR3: CASDRDRGRYNSPLHF
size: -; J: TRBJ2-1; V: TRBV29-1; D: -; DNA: TGCAGCGTTATACGGGGGGACACCTACAATGAGCAGTTCTTC; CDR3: CSVIRGDTYNEQFF
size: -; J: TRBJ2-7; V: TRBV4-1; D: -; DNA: TGCGCCAGCAGCCACGGGACTGCCTACGAGCAGTACTTC; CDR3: CASSHGTAYEQYF
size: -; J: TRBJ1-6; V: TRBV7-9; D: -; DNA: TGTGCCAGCAGCCCCACATCAGGGGCCGGGGGCTCACCCCTCCACTTT; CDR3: CASSPTSGAGGSPLHF
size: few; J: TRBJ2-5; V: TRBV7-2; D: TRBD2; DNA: TGTGCCAGCAGCCCGACTAGCGATCATGAGACCCAGTACTTC; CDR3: CASSPTSDHETQYF
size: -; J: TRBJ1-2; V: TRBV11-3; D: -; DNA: TGTGCCAGCAGCGGGTGGGGTCTTGGCTACACCTTC; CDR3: CASSGWGLGYTF
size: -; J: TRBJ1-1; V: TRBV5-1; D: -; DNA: TGCGCCAGCAGCTCTACACCCTTCACTGAAGCTTTCTTT; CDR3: CASSSTPFTEAFF
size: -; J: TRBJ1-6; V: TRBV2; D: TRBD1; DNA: TGTGCCAGCAGTATGGGACAGTATAATTCACCCCTCCACTTT; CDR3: CASSMGQYNSPLHF
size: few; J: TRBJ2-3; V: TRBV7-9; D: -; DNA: TGTGCCAGCAGCTTAACCTCAAACACAGATACGCAGTATTTT; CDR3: CASSLTSNTDTQYF
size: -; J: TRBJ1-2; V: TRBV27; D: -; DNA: TGTGCCAGCAGTTTAAACGCAGGGAGAGGAGGCTACACCTTC; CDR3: CASSLNAGRGGYTF
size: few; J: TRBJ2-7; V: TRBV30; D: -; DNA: TGTGCCTGGGTGGGGCCGGGGCGGAATCGGTACGAGCAGTACTTC; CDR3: CAWVGPGRNRYEQYF
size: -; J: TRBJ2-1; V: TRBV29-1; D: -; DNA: TGCAGCGGCTCATCAGGCTACAATGAGCAGTTCTTC; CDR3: CSGSSGYNEQFF
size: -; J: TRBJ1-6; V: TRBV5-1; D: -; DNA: TGCGCCAGCAGCGCGGGGGCGGATTCACCCCTCCACTTT; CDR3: CASSAGADSPLHF
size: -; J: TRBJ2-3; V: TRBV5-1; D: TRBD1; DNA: TGCGCCAGCAGCTTAGGACAGGAGGCAGATACGCAGTATTTT; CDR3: CASSLGQEADTQYF
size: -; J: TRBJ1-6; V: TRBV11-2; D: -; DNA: TGTGCCAGCAGCTTAGAATCTAATTCACCCCTCCACTTT; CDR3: CASSLESNSPLHF
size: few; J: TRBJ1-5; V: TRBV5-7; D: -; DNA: TGTGCCAGCAGCTTTTGGACAACCGATTATGATCAGCCCCAGCATTTT; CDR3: CASSFWTTDYDQPQHF
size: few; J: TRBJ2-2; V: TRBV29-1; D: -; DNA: TGCAGCGTTGCGCAGTACGGGGAGCTGTTTTTT; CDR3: CSVAQYGELFF
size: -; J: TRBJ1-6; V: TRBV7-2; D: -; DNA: TGTGCCAGCAGCACCACAGGGTACGGGTCACCCCTCCACTTT; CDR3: CASSTTGYGSPLHF
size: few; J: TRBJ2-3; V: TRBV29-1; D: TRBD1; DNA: TGCAGCGCTGCCCCTCAGGGGGAATACACAGATACGCAGTATTTT; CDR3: CSAAPQGEYTDTQYF
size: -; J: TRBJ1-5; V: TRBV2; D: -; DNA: TGTGCCAGCAGTGGACAGATTAGCAATCAGCCCCAGCATTTT; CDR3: CASSGQISNQPQHF